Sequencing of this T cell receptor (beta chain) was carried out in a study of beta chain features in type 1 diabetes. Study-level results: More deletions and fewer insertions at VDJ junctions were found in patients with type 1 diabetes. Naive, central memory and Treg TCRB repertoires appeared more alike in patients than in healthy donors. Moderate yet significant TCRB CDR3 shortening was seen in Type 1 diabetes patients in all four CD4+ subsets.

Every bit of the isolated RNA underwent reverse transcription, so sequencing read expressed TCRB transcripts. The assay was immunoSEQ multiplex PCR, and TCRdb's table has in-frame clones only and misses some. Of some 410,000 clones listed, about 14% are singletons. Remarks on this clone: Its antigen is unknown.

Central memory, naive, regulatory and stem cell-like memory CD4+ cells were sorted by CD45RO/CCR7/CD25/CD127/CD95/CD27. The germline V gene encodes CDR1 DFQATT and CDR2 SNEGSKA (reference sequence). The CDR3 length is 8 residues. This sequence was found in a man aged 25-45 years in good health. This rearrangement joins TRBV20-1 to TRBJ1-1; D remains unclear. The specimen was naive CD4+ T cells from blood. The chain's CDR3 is CSVESAFF. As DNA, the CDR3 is TGCAGCGTGGAATCTGCTTTCTTT.